Listed below are T cell receptor beta chains from one sample, sequenced in a study of lymphopenia after photon versus proton radiotherapy. Some clones are missing from TCRdb's copy, which holds only in-frame ones; the method was immunoSEQ multiplex PCR. Altogether around 64,000 clones are present, roughly 90% being singletons, with the ten largest covering around 13%. The sequences come from peripheral blood, collected from a patient treated with proton-based radiotherapy. The receptor source for this set is a man older than 75 with esophageal cancer. Each CDR3 is given with its conserved first and last residue. Each record gives: J gene, clone size, D gene, V gene, CDR3 DNA, CDR3 protein. The D gene is left open where the match is weak. The listing skips clone size in some rows; elsewhere it reads once, few, many or a size class.

J: TRBJ2-1
size: once
D: TRBD2
V: TRBV7-3
DNA: TGTGCCAGCAGCTTATCCGGACTAGCGGGGCTATACAATGAGCAGTTCTTC
CDR3: CASSLSGLAGLYNEQFF

J: TRBJ2-7
size: .
D: TRBD2
V: TRBV18
DNA: TGTGCCAGCTCACCACCCGGGACTAGCGGGAGGATGCACTTC
CDR3: CASSPPGTSGRMHF

J: TRBJ2-1
size: .
D: TRBD1
V: TRBV28
DNA: TGTGCCAGCAGCTCACCCGCAGGGGGCGGACGGAATGAGCAGTTCTTC
CDR3: CASSSPAGGGRNEQFF

J: TRBJ2-7
size: .
D: .
V: TRBV29-1
DNA: TGCAGCGCAGCTAGAGGCCCCTACGAGCAGTACTTC
CDR3: CSAARGPYEQYF

J: TRBJ1-4
size: .
D: .
V: TRBV7-9
DNA: TGTGCCAGCAGCTTAGGAGTTTCCGCTAATGAAAAACTGTTTTTT
CDR3: CASSLGVSANEKLFF

J: TRBJ2-7
size: .
D: TRBD2
V: TRBV13
DNA: TGTGCCAGCAGCTTTAGCGGGGGGACCTACGAGCAGTACTTC
CDR3: CASSFSGGTYEQYF

J: TRBJ2-7
size: .
D: .
V: TRBV5-4
DNA: TGTGCCAGCAGCTTGTTGGGCTACGAGCAGTACTTC
CDR3: CASSLLGYEQYF

J: TRBJ1-5
size: .
D: .
V: TRBV10-3
DNA: TGTGCCATCAGTGACGGGATCGGGAATCAGCCCCAGCATTTT
CDR3: CAISDGIGNQPQHF

J: TRBJ1-5
size: few
D: .
V: TRBV4-1
DNA: TGCGCCAGCAGCCAAGATCCCACTGGCAATCAGCCCCAGCATTTT
CDR3: CASSQDPTGNQPQHF

J: TRBJ1-1
size: medium-sized
D: .
V: TRBV30
DNA: TGTGCCTGGAGTGCATCTGGGGCTGTCGCAGCTTTCTTT
CDR3: CAWSASGAVAAFF

J: TRBJ2-7
size: .
D: TRBD1
V: TRBV7-3
DNA: TGTGCCAGCAGCTTGGAAGGGACAGGGCCCAACGAGCAGTACTTC
CDR3: CASSLEGTGPNEQYF

J: TRBJ2-7
size: .
D: .
V: TRBV7-2
DNA: TGTGCCAGCAGCCGACTCCCGTCGGCCCACGAGCAGTACTTC
CDR3: CASSRLPSAHEQYF

J: TRBJ1-6
size: .
D: .
V: TRBV30
DNA: TGTGCCTGGAGTGAAGGGTCTTTTTATAATTCACCCCTCCACTTT
CDR3: CAWSEGSFYNSPLHF

J: TRBJ1-1
size: .
D: .
V: TRBV7-9
DNA: TGTGCCAGCAGCTTAGCCGGGTGGGAAGCTTTCTTT
CDR3: CASSLAGWEAFF

J: TRBJ1-2
size: .
D: .
V: TRBV20-1
DNA: TGCAGTGCTACCAACTATGGCTACACCTTC
CDR3: CSATNYGYTF

J: TRBJ1-6
size: .
D: .
V: TRBV9
DNA: TGTGCCAGCAGCGTCGGTGGGGATTCACCCCTCCACTTT
CDR3: CASSVGGDSPLHF

J: TRBJ1-5
size: .
D: TRBD1
V: TRBV4-1
DNA: TGCGCCAGCAGCCGATACACCGGACAGGGCAAACAGCCCCAGCATTTT
CDR3: CASSRYTGQGKQPQHF

J: TRBJ1-5
size: .
D: .
V: TRBV6-6
DNA: TGTGCCAGCAGTCCATCGACGGGCAATCAGCCCCAGCATTTT
CDR3: CASSPSTGNQPQHF

J: TRBJ2-7
size: .
D: .
V: TRBV4-1
DNA: TGCGCCAGCAGCCCGCGCCAGGGTTGGAACGAGCAGTACTTC
CDR3: CASSPRQGWNEQYF

J: TRBJ2-1
size: .
D: TRBD1
V: TRBV5-4
DNA: TGTGCCAGCAGCTCTGTTCAGGGGGTATCCTACAATGAGCAGTTCTTC
CDR3: CASSSVQGVSYNEQFF

J: TRBJ2-3
size: .
D: TRBD2
V: TRBV23-1
DNA: TGCGCCAGCAGACCCGGGGGGTTGAAAGACACAGATACGCAGTATTTT
CDR3: CASRPGGLKDTDTQYF

J: TRBJ2-7
size: .
D: TRBD2
V: TRBV7-9
DNA: TGTGCCAGCAGCTTACCACCCGGGACTAGTAATAACGAGCAGTACTTC
CDR3: CASSLPPGTSNNEQYF

J: TRBJ1-5
size: .
D: TRBD1
V: TRBV6-5
DNA: TGTGCCAGCAGTTCCCTCTCTGGGACAGGGACGAGGCCCCAGCATTTT
CDR3: CASSSLSGTGTRPQHF

J: TRBJ2-2
size: .
D: .
V: TRBV5-1
DNA: TGCGCCAGCAGCCTACAGGGCGCGAACACCGGGGAGCTGTTTTTT
CDR3: CASSLQGANTGELFF

J: TRBJ1-2
size: .
D: TRBD1
V: TRBV6-5
DNA: TGTGCCAGCGGACAGGGAAACTATGGCTACACCTTC
CDR3: CASGQGNYGYTF

J: TRBJ2-7
size: .
D: .
V: TRBV25-1
DNA: TGTGCCAGCAGTGATAGGCTTACCGGGAGCGCGTACTTC
CDR3: CASSDRLTGSAYF

J: TRBJ2-1
size: .
D: TRBD2
V: TRBV6-6
DNA: TGTGCCAGCAGAACAAGGGACCTAGCGGGAAAGCAGTTCTTC
CDR3: CASRTRDLAGKQFF

J: TRBJ1-2
size: .
D: .
V: TRBV29-1
DNA: TGCAGCGTTGAAGATCGACATACCTATGGCTACACCTTC
CDR3: CSVEDRHTYGYTF